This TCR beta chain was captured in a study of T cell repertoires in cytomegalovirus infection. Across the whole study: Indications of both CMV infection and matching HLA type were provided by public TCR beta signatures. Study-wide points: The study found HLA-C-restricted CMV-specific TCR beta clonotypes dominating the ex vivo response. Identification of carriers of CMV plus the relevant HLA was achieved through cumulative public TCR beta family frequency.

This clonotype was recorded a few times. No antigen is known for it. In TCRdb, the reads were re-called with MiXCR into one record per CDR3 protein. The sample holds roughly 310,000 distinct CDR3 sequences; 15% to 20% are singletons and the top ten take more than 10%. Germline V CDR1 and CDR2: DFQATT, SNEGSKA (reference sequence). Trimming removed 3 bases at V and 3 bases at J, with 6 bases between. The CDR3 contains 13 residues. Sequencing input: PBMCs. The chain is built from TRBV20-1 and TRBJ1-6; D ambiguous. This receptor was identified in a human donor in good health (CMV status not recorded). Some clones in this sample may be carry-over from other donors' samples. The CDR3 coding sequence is TGCAGTGCTAGCCAACTCTATAATTCACCCCTCCACTTT. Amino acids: CSASQLYNSPLHF.